This TCR beta chain was profiled in a study of T cells in Graves' hyperthyroidism and ophthalmopathy. Study-wide results and limits: Expanded thyroid clonotypes (above 0.001) were mostly also found in blood. Ophthalmopathy cases were set apart from stable hyperthyroidism by a 13 V-J model. The model's output predicted ophthalmopathy at a median of about 6.5 months prior to onset.

The table lists this clonotype with many counts. Its antigen remains unidentified. CDR1 is SGHAT, CDR2 FQNNGV, per germline. V gave up 3 bases and J gave up 4 bases; unmatched junction bases: 9. The CDR3 runs to 15 residues. Amplification of TCR beta CDR3 regions was performed using RNA transcripts as template. TCR CDR3 regions were first amplified by RT-PCR with HTBI primers. TCRdb redid the calling of the multiplex PCR reads with MiXCR, one entry per CDR3 protein. The sample lists some 500,000 distinct CDR3 sequences, around 16% occurring once. The rearrangement joins TRBV11-2 to TRBJ2-7; 7 nucleotides align to TRBD1. This sequence originates from a woman in her thirties with Graves' ophthalmopathy. Input material: blood. The CDR3, as DNA: TGTGCCAGCAGCTTTACTCCGGACAGGCTTTACGAGCAGTACTTC. Amino acid sequence: CASSFTPDRLYEQYF.